The clone carrying this T cell receptor beta chain has only a few counts. What it binds is not known. This sample was included in a study of post-analysis software for immune sequencing data. Findings and limits, study-wide: Among 5 or 6 TRBV segments more frequent in patients than controls were TRBV5-6, TRBV5-1 and TRBV20-1. Batch-mates among the samples co-clustered strongly by F measure. Controls' normalized Chao1 diversity significantly exceeded that of multiple sclerosis patients.

Unique molecular identifiers tagged the TCR beta cDNA libraries. Out of 1 to 10 million T cells, about 460,000 cDNA molecules were generated. TCRdb re-called the PCR reads through MiXCR, storing one row per CDR3 protein. The repertoire holds roughly 540,000 distinct CDR3 sequences, with about a third as singletons. The V gene's germline CDR1 is PRHDT and CDR2 FYEKMQ (reference sequence). Trimming removed 0 bases from V and 11 bases from J, with 10 bases in between. This CDR3 has 12 amino acids. This sequence originates from a girl aged 2 to 17 with multiple sclerosis. Sequencing input: blood. This chain uses TRBV13 with TRBJ2-5; maybe TRBD2 (6 bases). The CDR3 DNA is TGTGCCAGCAGCTTAGGATGGAGGGAGCAGTACTTC. Amino acid sequence: CASSLGWREQYF. Variable domain in full (rest from reference TRBV13 and TRBJ2-5): AAGVIQSPRHLIKEKRETATLKCYPIPRHDTVYWYQQGPGQDPQFLISFYEKMQSDKGSIPDRFSAQQFSDYHSELNMSSLELGDSALYFCASSLGWREQYFGPGTRLLVL.